There are many counts of the clone carrying this T cell receptor (beta chain). The data stem from a study of T cells after yellow fever vaccination. TCRdb reprocessed the 5' RACE reads via MiXCR and lists one record per CDR3 protein. The sample shows 200,000 to 300,000 distinct CDR3 sequences, about 7% of them seen only once. Germline V lookup: CDR1 SQVTM, CDR2 ANQGSEA. Trimming cost V 4 bases and J 2 bases, with 14 bases left between them. The CDR3 extends over 14 amino acids. V usage is TRBV29-1 and J usage is TRBJ2-5; tentatively, D is TRBD1 (6 bases). This TCR was recovered from a man aged 25-45 years who received the YFV17D yellow fever vaccine. This material consisted of CD4+ T cells sorted from PBMCs, taken 15 days after the yellow fever booster vaccination. The CDR3 loop reads CSVVGTPSQETQYF. CDR3 bases: TGCAGCGTTGTGGGGACACCTTCACAAGAGACCCAGTACTTC.